This TCR beta chain was sequenced in a study of OX40 agonist ivuxolimab in advanced cancers. The overall study: Aged about 23 to 90 with a mean of roughly 65 years, they were 82.7% male.

Libraries were prepared by immunoSEQ multiplex PCR; TCRdb keeps only in-frame clonotypes and omits some of them. The sample includes about 83,000 clones, roughly nine tenths of them seen just once. Study-wide findings and caveats: At doses 0.1 to 3.0 mg/kg, CD4+ and CD8+ clones expanded. Expanded peripheral T cells had an undetermined antigen specificity.

Remarks on this clone: The antigen is not known.

The sampling schedule covered blood at baseline, cycle 4 day 1, and cycle 7 day 1. The clonotype originates from an adult with an advanced solid tumor such as melanoma, head and neck, liver or kidney cancer. Material: CD4+ or CD8+ T cells sorted from blood, obtained in a trial of the OX40 agonist ivuxolimab.

This CDR3 is CASSVPGLADQETQYF. The DNA of the CDR3 is TGTGCCAGCAGCGTACCGGGACTAGCGGACCAAGAGACCCAGTACTTC. The genes are TRBV28 and TRBJ2-5; 11 nucleotides align to TRBD2. The CDR3 spans 16 residues. V shed 6 bases, J shed 0 bases, and the junction held 6 bases outside the gene matches. Germline CDR1 is MDHEN and CDR2 is SYDVKM.